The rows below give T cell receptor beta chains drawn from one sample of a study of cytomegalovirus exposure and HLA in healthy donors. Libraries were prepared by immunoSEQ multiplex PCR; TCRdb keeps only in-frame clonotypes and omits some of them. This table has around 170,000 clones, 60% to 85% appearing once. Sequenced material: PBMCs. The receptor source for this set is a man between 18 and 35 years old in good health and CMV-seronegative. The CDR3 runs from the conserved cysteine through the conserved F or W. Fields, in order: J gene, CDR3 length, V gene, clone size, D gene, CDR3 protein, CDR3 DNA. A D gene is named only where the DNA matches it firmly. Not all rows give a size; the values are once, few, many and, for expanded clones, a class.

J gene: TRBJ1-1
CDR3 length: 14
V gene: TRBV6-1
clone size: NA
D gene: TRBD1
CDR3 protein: CASSESPATGTAFF
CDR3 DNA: TGTGCCAGCAGTGAGTCCCCAGCGACAGGGACGGCTTTCTTT

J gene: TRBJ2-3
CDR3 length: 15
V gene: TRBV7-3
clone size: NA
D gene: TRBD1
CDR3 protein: CASSSEGQGTDTQYF
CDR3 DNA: TGTGCCAGCAGCTCTGAAGGACAGGGAACAGATACGCAGTATTTT

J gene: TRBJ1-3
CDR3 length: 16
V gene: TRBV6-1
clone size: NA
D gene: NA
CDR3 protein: CASSEAGGSSGNTIYF
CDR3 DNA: TGTGCCAGCAGTGAAGCTGGGGGGTCTTCTGGAAACACCATATATTTT

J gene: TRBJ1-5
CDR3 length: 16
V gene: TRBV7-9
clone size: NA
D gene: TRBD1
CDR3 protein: CASSPSGQGKSQPQHF
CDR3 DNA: TGTGCCAGCAGCCCTTCCGGACAGGGGAAATCTCAGCCCCAGCATTTT

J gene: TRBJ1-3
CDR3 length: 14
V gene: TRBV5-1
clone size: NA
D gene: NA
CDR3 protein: CASSLALQGNTIYF
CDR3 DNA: TGCGCCAGCAGCTTGGCCCTACAGGGAAACACCATATATTTT

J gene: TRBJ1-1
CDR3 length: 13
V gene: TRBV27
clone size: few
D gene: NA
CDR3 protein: CASRLDRNTEAFF
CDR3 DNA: TGTGCCAGCAGATTGGACAGAAACACTGAAGCTTTCTTT

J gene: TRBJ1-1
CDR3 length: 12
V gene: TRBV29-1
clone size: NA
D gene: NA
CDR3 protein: CSARQARAEAFF
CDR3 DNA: TGCAGCGCCCGACAGGCGAGGGCTGAAGCTTTCTTT

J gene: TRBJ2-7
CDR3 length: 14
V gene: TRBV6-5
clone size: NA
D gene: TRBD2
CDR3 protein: CASRTTSGSHEQYF
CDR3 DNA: TGTGCCAGCAGGACCACTAGCGGGTCCCACGAGCAGTACTTC

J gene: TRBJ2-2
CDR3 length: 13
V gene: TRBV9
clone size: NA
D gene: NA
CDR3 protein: CASSVARTGELFF
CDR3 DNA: TGTGCCAGCAGCGTAGCTCGGACCGGGGAGCTGTTTTTT

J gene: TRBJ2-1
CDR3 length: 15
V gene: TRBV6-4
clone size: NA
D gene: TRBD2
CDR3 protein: CASSAGGISYNEQFF
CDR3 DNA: TGTGCCAGCAGTGCGGGGGGGATCTCCTACAATGAGCAGTTCTTC

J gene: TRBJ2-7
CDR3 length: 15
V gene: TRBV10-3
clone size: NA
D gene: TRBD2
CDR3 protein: CAISESGGGWYEQYF
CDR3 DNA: TGTGCCATCAGTGAGTCTGGGGGAGGGTGGTACGAGCAGTACTTC

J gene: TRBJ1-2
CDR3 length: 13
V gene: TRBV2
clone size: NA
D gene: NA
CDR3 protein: CASTRRGVDGYTF
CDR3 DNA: TGTGCCAGCACCCGCAGGGGAGTGGATGGCTACACCTTC

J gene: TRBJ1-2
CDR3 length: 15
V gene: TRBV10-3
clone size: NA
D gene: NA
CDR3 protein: CAISESGDSLYGYTF
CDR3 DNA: TGTGCCATCAGTGAGTCGGGAGATTCTCTCTATGGCTACACCTTC

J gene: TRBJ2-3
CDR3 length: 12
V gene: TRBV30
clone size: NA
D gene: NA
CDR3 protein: CAWRQPGNTQYF
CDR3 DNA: TGTGCCTGGAGGCAACCGGGGAATACGCAGTATTTT

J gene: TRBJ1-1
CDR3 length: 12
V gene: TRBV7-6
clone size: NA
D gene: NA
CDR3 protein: CASGEGNTEAFF
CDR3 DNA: TGTGCCAGCGGGGAGGGGAACACTGAAGCTTTCTTT

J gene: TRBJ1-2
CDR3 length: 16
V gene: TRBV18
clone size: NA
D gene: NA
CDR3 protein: CASSRGTDGWNYGYTF
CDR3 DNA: TGTGCCAGCTCACGCGGGACGGATGGGTGGAACTATGGCTACACCTTC

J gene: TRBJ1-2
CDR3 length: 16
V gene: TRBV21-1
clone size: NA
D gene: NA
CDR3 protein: CASSIDRDRGPYGYTF
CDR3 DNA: TGTGCCAGCAGCATTGACCGGGACAGGGGGCCCTATGGCTACACCTTC

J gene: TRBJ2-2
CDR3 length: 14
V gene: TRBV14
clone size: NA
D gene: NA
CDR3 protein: CASSQVLGAGELFF
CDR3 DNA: TGTGCCAGCAGCCAAGTGTTGGGCGCCGGGGAGCTGTTTTTT

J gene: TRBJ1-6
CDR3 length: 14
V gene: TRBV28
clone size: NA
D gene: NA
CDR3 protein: CASSLRGGNSPLHF
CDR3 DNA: TGTGCCAGCTCACTTAGGGGGGGGAATTCACCCCTCCACTTT

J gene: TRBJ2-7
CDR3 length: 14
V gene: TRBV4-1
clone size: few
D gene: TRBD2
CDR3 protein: CASSRGGSSYEQYF
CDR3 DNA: TGCGCCAGCAGCCGGGGGGGGAGCTCCTACGAGCAGTACTTC

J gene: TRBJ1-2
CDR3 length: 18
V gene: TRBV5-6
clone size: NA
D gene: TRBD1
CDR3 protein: CASSLAGTGGMRGYGYTF
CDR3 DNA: TGTGCCAGCAGCTTGGCCGGGACAGGGGGCATGCGTGGCTATGGCTACACCTTC

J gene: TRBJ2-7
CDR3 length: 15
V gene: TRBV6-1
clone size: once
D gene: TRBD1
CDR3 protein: CASSAGTGGSYEQYF
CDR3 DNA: TGTGCCAGCAGCGCGGGGACAGGGGGCTCCTACGAGCAGTACTTC

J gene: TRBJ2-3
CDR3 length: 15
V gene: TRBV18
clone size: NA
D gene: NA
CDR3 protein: CASSPLRGSGDTQYF
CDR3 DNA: TGTGCCAGCTCACCCCTACGGGGGAGTGGAGATACGCAGTATTTT

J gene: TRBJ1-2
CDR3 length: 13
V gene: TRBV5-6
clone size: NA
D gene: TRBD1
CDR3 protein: CASSRTGSRGYTF
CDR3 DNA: TGTGCCAGCAGCCGGACAGGGTCCCGTGGCTACACCTTC

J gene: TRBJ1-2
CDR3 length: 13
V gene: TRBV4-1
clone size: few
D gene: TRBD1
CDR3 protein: CASSPRGLDGYTF
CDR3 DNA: TGCGCCAGCAGCCCCAGGGGGCTGGATGGCTACACCTTC

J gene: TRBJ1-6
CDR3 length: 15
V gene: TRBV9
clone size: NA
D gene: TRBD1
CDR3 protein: CASSATGDDNSPLHF
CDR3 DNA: TGTGCCAGCAGTGCTACAGGGGATGATAATTCACCCCTCCACTTT